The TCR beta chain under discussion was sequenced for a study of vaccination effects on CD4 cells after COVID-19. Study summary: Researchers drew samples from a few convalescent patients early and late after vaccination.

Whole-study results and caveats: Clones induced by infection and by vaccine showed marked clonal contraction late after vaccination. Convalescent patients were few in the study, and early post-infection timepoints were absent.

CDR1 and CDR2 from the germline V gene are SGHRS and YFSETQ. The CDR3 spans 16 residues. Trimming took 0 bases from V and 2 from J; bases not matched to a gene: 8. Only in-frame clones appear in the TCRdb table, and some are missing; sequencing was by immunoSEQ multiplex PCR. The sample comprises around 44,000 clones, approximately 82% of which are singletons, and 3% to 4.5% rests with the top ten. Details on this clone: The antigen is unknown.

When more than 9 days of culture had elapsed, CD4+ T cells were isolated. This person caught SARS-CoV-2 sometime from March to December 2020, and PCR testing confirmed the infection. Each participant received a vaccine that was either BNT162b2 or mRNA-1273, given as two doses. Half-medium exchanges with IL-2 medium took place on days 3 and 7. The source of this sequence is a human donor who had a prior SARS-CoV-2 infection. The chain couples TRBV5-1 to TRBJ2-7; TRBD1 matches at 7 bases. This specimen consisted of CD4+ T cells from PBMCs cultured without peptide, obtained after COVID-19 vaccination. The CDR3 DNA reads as TGCGCCAGCAGCTTGGTCGGGCAGGGGGTAACCTACGAGCAGTACTTC. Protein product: CASSLVGQGVTYEQYF. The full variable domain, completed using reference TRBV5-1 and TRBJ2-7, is KAGVTQTPRYLIKTRGQQVTLSCSPISGHRSVSWYQQTPGQGLQFLFEYFSETQRNKGNFPGRFSGRQFSNSRSEMNVSTLELGDSALYLCASSLVGQGVTYEQYFGPGTRLTVT.